What follows are 18 T cell receptor beta chains derived from one specimen sequenced in a study of cytomegalovirus exposure and HLA in healthy donors. With 60 Vbeta and 13 Jbeta primers, the PCR was carried out. Generated by immunoSEQ multiplex PCR, the TCRdb table keeps only in-frame clones and is missing some. The sample has about 130,000 clones, about 8.9% seen once. Sequenced sample: PBMCs. The receptors stem from a man in his fifties or sixties in good health and CMV-seronegative.

This clone appeared a few times. The chain combines TRBV7-8 with TRBJ2-7; 8 bases map to TRBD1. V shed 5 bases and J 7 bases; nucleotides not matched to a gene: 7. The germline V gene encodes CDR1 SGHVS and CDR2 FQNEAQ. The CDR3 runs to 13 residues. The CDR3 DNA reads as TGTGCCAGCAGCAACGGACAGGGTCGGGAGCAGTACTTC. The encoded protein is CASSNGQGREQYF.

This clone has a handful of counts. CDR3 sequence: CASSERRLGGYEQYF. CDR3 coding DNA: TGCGCCAGCAGTGAAAGGAGGCTAGGAGGATACGAGCAGTACTTC. The rearrangement uses TRBV10-2 and TRBJ2-7; a possible D gene is TRBD2 (5 bases). Per germline, CDR1 WSHSY and CDR2 SAAADI. This CDR3 is 15 amino acids long. Trimming cost V 3 bases and J 4 bases, with 16 bases left between them.

This chain links TRBV29-1 with TRBJ1-1, with D possibly matching TRBD1 (6 bases). Germline values: CDR1 SQVTM, CDR2 ANQGSEA. The ends were cut back, 1 base at V and 5 bases at J, with 14 bases in the middle. The CDR3 runs 14 residues. CDR3 loop: CSVEVRQVWTEAFF. The CDR3 nucleotides read TGCAGCGTTGAAGTGAGACAGGTCTGGACTGAAGCTTTCTTT.

The chain has TRBV6-4 and TRBJ2-1, with 8 bases matching TRBD2. Germline V gene data show CDR1 as MRHNA and CDR2 as SNTAGT. The V gene end was trimmed by 3 bases and the J gene end by 5 bases; junction bases not matched to a gene: 6. The CDR3 extends over 15 amino acids. DNA for the CDR3: TGTGCCAGCAGTGAACAGCGGGGGCCAAACAATGAGCAGTTCTTC. Its translation: CASSEQRGPNNEQFF.

A few counts support this clone. The chain uses TRBV7-9 and TRBJ1-5; D is ambiguous. Trimming removed 3 bases from V and 0 bases from J, with 21 bases in between. CDR3 length: 19 residues. In germline, CDR1 is SEHNR, CDR2 FQNEAQ (reference sequence). The CDR3 here is CASSLDGGPTIDSNQPQHF. The CDR3 DNA follows: TGTGCCAGCAGCTTGGATGGCGGGCCCACCATAGATAGCAATCAGCCCCAGCATTTT.

This clone was seen more than once but under ten times. The gene calls are TRBV5-1 and TRBJ2-5; D gene unclear. Trimming removed 8 bases from V and 5 bases from J, with 22 bases in between. CDR3 size: 15 residues. Germline assignment: CDR1 SGHRS and CDR2 YFSETQ. Here the CDR3 DNA reads TGCGCCAGTAATCCCCTTAAGCCGGGTTCGGAGACCCAGTACTTC. Translation gives CASNPLKPGSETQYF.

In DNA, the CDR3 is TGTGCCAGCAGCGTAGGGGCTAGCGGGGGGGCCTCGGATGAGCAGTTCTTC. It is translated as CASSVGASGGASDEQFF. This sequence joins TRBV9 and TRBJ2-1; 12 nucleotides match TRBD2. This CDR3 has 17 amino acids. J lost 8 bases, V lost 0 bases, and 9 bases had no gene match. Germline loops: CDR1 SGDLS, CDR2 YYNGEE.

This clone appeared a few times. The rearrangement uses TRBV5-4 and TRBJ2-1, with 7 positions matching TRBD2. The V gene end was trimmed by 0 bases and the J gene end by 8 bases; junction bases not matched to a gene: 5. Germline CDR1 reads SGHNT; CDR2 reads YYREEE (reference sequence). This CDR3 is built from 14 residues. The CDR3 region is CASSLETSSDEQFF. In nucleotides, the CDR3 is TGTGCCAGCAGCTTGGAGACTAGCAGCGATGAGCAGTTCTTC.

This chain connects TRBV19 to TRBJ1-6; TRBD1 matches at 7 bases. The CDR3 sequence is 13 residues long. The ends lost 8 bases at V and 10 bases at J; junction bases unmatched: 8. CDR1 is LNHDA, CDR2 SQIVND, per germline (reference sequence). The CDR3 protein is CASAAGQISPLHF. In DNA form, the CDR3 reads TGTGCCAGTGCCGCGGGACAGATCTCACCCCTCCACTTT.

This clone occurred a few times. CDR3 residues: CASSPYTGRARETPLHF. CDR3 nucleotide sequence: TGTGCCAGCAGCCCTTACACAGGGAGGGCCCGTGAGACACCCCTCCACTTT. This rearrangement joins TRBV9 to TRBJ1-6, with TRBD1 as a possible D gene (6 bases). The CDR3 consists of 17 residues. Trimming removed 4 bases at V and 11 bases at J, with 25 bases between. Germline V CDR1 and CDR2: SGDLS, YYNGEE.

This sequence joins TRBV5-1 and TRBJ2-2; a weak D match, TRBD2 (7 bases). Germline CDR1 reads SGHRS; CDR2 reads YFSETQ. Between the trimmed V and J ends, which lost 3 bases and 0 bases, there was a span of 12 bases. The CDR3 spans 16 residues. DNA for the CDR3: TGCGCCAGCAGCTATCCGGGGGGCACGAACACCGGGGAGCTGTTTTTT. Translation gives CASSYPGGTNTGELFF.

The J gene is TRBJ1-1, the V gene TRBV30, with TRBD1 identical over 9 bases. The CDR3 runs to 12 residues. Germline CDR1 reads GTSNPN; CDR2 reads SVGIG (reference sequence). With V trimmed by 5 bases and J by 4 bases, 2 bases remained unmatched. The CDR3 reads CAWGDRATEAFF. The CDR3 coding sequence is TGTGCCTGGGGGGACAGGGCCACTGAAGCTTTCTTT.

V gene TRBV19 combines with J gene TRBJ1-1; D uncertain. The germline V gene has CDR1 LNHDA and CDR2 SQIVND (reference sequence). CDR3 size: 14 residues. The V end was cut by 5 bases, the J end by 1 base, with 11 bases between. The CDR3 protein is CASSVRGKNTEAFF. CDR3 sequence (DNA): TGTGCCAGTAGTGTCCGGGGAAAGAACACTGAAGCTTTCTTT.

This clone was detected a few times. The chain couples TRBV9 to TRBJ1-1, with D unclear. Germline-derived CDR1 and CDR2 are SGDLS and YYNGEE. The CDR3 loop spans 13 amino acids. The ends were cut back, 4 bases at V and 1 base at J, with 8 bases in the middle. CDR3 in amino acids: CASSLLENTEAFF. CDR3 DNA: TGTGCCAGCAGCCTCTTAGAGAACACTGAAGCTTTCTTT. Filled out from reference TRBV9 and TRBJ1-1, the complete variable domain reads DSGVTQTPKHLITATGQRVTLRCSPRSGDLSVYWYQQSLDQGLQFLIQYYNGEERAKGNILERFSAQQFPDLHSELNLSSLELGDSALYFCASSLLENTEAFFGQGTRLTVV.

In this sample, this clone turned up a few times. V usage is TRBV30 and J usage is TRBJ1-5; 8 bases are a match to TRBD1. The CDR3 extends over 14 amino acids. Germline trimming cut 2 bases from V and 4 bases from J; bases unmatched to any gene: 4. Germline lookup yields CDR1 GTSNPN and CDR2 SVGIG (reference sequence). The CDR3 region is CAWSQQGGNQPQHF. As DNA, the CDR3 is TGTGCCTGGAGTCAACAGGGGGGGAATCAGCCCCAGCATTTT.

This clone has only a few counts. The gene calls are TRBV9 and TRBJ1-3, with 7 bases identical to TRBD1. CDR1 is SGDLS, CDR2 YYNGEE, per germline. Unmatched junction bases numbered 5, after V lost 0 bases and J lost 2 bases. CDR3 size: 16 residues. This CDR3 is CASSVASRGTGNTIYF. In DNA form, the CDR3 reads TGTGCCAGCAGCGTAGCTTCCAGGGGGACTGGAAACACCATATATTTT.

The V gene is TRBV11-3, the J gene TRBJ2-5, with 8 positions matching TRBD2. CDR3 length equals 16 residues. V lost 2 bases to trimming and J lost 5 bases; unmatched junction nucleotides: 10. CDR1 is SGHNT, CDR2 YENEEA, per germline. The CDR3 sequence is CASSLNPGGPGETQYF. CDR3 nucleotide sequence: TGTGCCAGCAGCTTAAATCCGGGGGGGCCGGGGGAGACCCAGTACTTC.

This chain joins TRBV29-1 and TRBJ2-7, with D possibly matching TRBD2 (7 bases). V lost 7 bases and J 0 bases, leaving 16 bases between the germline ends. In germline, CDR1 is SQVTM, CDR2 ANQGSEA. The CDR3 is made up of 14 amino acids. This chain's CDR3 is CSGSFGGASYEQYF. The CDR3, as DNA: TGCAGCGGATCCTTTGGGGGGGCCTCCTACGAGCAGTACTTC.